This TCR beta chain was captured by sequencing in a study of CD8 T cells in ankylosing spondylitis. The V and J ends lost 6 bases and 1 base respectively, with 12 bases between them. The germline V gene encodes CDR1 DFQATT and CDR2 SNEGSKA (reference sequence). The CDR3 has 13 residues. Whole-study results and caveats: Characteristic of ankylosing spondylitis blood, it appeared, was a TCR beta motif comprising roughly 8 highly homologous variants. Researchers report that disease-linked clones proved CD8+ and relatively rare in peripheral blood. Past studies reported some motif variants in reactive arthritis synovial fluid and blood. Enrichment of disease-linked clones was reportedly significant in matched ankylosing spondylitis synovial fluid.

This clonotype showed up just a few times. Its specificity is not known. Using quantitative 5'-RACE with molecular barcodes, the authors made TCR beta libraries. TCRdb processed the 5' RACE reads anew with MiXCR; each CDR3 protein has one entry. Of around 450,000 distinct CDR3 sequences detected, 25% to 30% appear once; the ten largest clones hold 0.89%. The specimen was blood, either unsorted or a sorted T cell fraction (not recorded which). This clonotype was sampled from a male donor with ankylosing spondylitis. The chain joins TRBV20-1 to TRBJ1-1; D may be TRBD1 (5 bases). DNA of the CDR3: TGCAGTGCCATGAGGGACTCGAACACTGAAGCTTTCTTT. Amino acids: CSAMRDSNTEAFF.